Each of the 24 T cell receptor beta chains below was sequenced from the same sample in a study of blood T cell repertoires in COVID-19. Some clones are missing from TCRdb's copy, which holds only in-frame ones; the method was immunoSEQ multiplex PCR. Of 250,000 to 350,000 clones listed, roughly 90% are singletons. The sequenced sample consisted of peripheral blood. These receptors were collected from a woman aged 25 to 39 with COVID-19, enrolled during active disease.

The chain is built from TRBV7-9 and TRBJ2-1; TRBD2 matches 7 bases. The CDR3 length is 15 residues. Germline assignment: CDR1 SEHNR and CDR2 FQNEAQ (reference sequence). V trimming: 0 bases; J trimming: 6 bases; junction bases outside the gene matches: 5. Here the CDR3 reads CASSLAGGPGNEQFF. CDR3 DNA sequence: TGTGCCAGCAGCTTAGCGGGAGGGCCAGGCAATGAGCAGTTCTTC.

This chain connects TRBV24-1 to TRBJ2-1; 10 bases align to TRBD2. This CDR3 is built from 16 residues. V lost 2 bases to trimming and J lost 4 bases; unmatched junction nucleotides: 4. Per germline, CDR1 KGHDR and CDR2 SFDVKD. CDR3 in amino acids: CATSDSSGSYYNEQFF. Written as DNA, the CDR3 is TGTGCCACCAGTGATTCTAGCGGGAGCTATTACAATGAGCAGTTCTTC.

This chain uses TRBV11-2 with TRBJ1-2, with 9 bases aligning to TRBD1. This CDR3 contains 13 residues. The J segment lost 7 bases and the V segment lost 5 bases, leaving 5 bases of the junction unmatched. Germline values: CDR1 SGHAT, CDR2 FQNNGV. The CDR3, as DNA: TGTGCCAGCAGCCCCCTACAGGGGGCTGGCTACACCTTC. Its translation is CASSPLQGAGYTF.

The V and J genes are TRBV2 and TRBJ2-1; TRBD2 aligns across 9 bases. Germline V gene data show CDR1 as SNHLY and CDR2 as FYNNEI. V lost 7 bases, J lost 5 bases, and 9 bases stayed unmatched. CDR3 length: 15 amino acids. CDR3 nucleotides: TGTGCCAGCACGATGCGGAGGACTAGCGACAATGAGCAGTTCTTC. Its protein is CASTMRRTSDNEQFF. Full variable domain (outside the CDR3, taken from reference TRBV2 and TRBJ2-1): EPEVTQTPSHQVTQMGQEVILRCVPISNHLYFYWYRQILGQKVEFLVSFYNNEISEKSEIFDDQFSVERPDGSNFTLKIRSTKLEDSAMYFCASTMRRTSDNEQFFGPGTRLTVL.

The chain joins TRBV5-1 to TRBJ2-1; 11 bases are shared with TRBD2. CDR3 length equals 16 residues. Germline V gives CDR1 SGHRS, CDR2 YFSETQ. Trimming removed 0 bases from V and 9 bases from J; junction bases left unmatched: 8. The DNA of the CDR3 is TGCGCCAGCAGCTTGGGGTTAGCGGGAGGGCTTGGTGAGCAGTTCTTC. This codes for CASSLGLAGGLGEQFF. The complete variable domain, with remaining parts taken from reference TRBV5-1 and TRBJ2-1, reads KAGVTQTPRYLIKTRGQQVTLSCSPISGHRSVSWYQQTPGQGLQFLFEYFSETQRNKGNFPGRFSGRQFSNSRSEMNVSTLELGDSALYLCASSLGLAGGLGEQFFGPGTRLTVL.

The CDR3 loop reads CASSVRTNTEAFF. CDR3 nucleotide sequence: TGTGCCAGCAGTGTGAGGACTAACACTGAAGCTTTCTTT. J is TRBJ1-1 and V is TRBV2; D not certain. The CDR3 loop spans 13 amino acids. The germline V gene has CDR1 SNHLY and CDR2 FYNNEI. The V and J ends lost 4 bases and 2 bases respectively, with 8 bases between them. Variable domain in full (rest from reference TRBV2 and TRBJ1-1): EPEVTQTPSHQVTQMGQEVILRCVPISNHLYFYWYRQILGQKVEFLVSFYNNEISEKSEIFDDQFSVERPDGSNFTLKIRSTKLEDSAMYFCASSVRTNTEAFFGQGTRLTVV.

The chain links TRBV5-4 to TRBJ2-7, with 10 bases lining up with TRBD1. The CDR3 length is 15 residues. Unmatched junction bases numbered 9, after V lost 5 bases and J lost 4 bases. Looked up from germline, CDR1 is SGHNT and CDR2 is YYREEE (reference sequence). This chain's CDR3 is CASSAPGQGSYEQYF. DNA for the CDR3: TGTGCCAGCAGTGCGCCGGGACAGGGGTCTTACGAGCAGTACTTC.

This sequence joins TRBV9 and TRBJ2-7; 11 nucleotides line up with TRBD1. Trimming took 0 bases from V and 2 from J; bases not matched to a gene: 1. This CDR3 has 15 amino acids. In germline, CDR1 is SGDLS, CDR2 YYNGEE. As DNA, the CDR3 is TGTGCCAGCAGCGTAGAGGGACAGGGGGCCTACGAGCAGTACTTC. As protein: CASSVEGQGAYEQYF.

A single count supports this clone. The rearrangement joins TRBV27 to TRBJ2-2; 9 positions match TRBD2. In germline, CDR1 is MNHEY, CDR2 SMNVEV (reference sequence). V shed 5 bases and J 0 bases; nucleotides not matched to a gene: 13. The CDR3 covers 19 residues. CDR3 protein: CASSTQRMVAGANTGELFF. CDR3 DNA: TGTGCCAGCAGTACCCAGAGGATGGTAGCGGGAGCGAACACCGGGGAGCTGTTTTTT.

V usage is TRBV2 and J usage is TRBJ1-3; TRBD1 aligns across 10 bases. From germline, CDR1 is SNHLY and CDR2 FYNNEI. The CDR3 is made up of 15 amino acids. The V gene end was trimmed by 6 bases and the J gene end by 6 bases; junction bases not matched to a gene: 8. The DNA for the CDR3 is TGTGCCAGCAGCGCCGGGACAGGGGTTGCAAACACCATATATTTT. It specifies CASSAGTGVANTIYF.

The chain employs TRBV10-1 and TRBJ2-1; TRBD2 agrees at 9 bases. The CDR3 runs 15 residues. Germline assignment: CDR1 WNHNN and CDR2 SYGVQD (reference sequence). V gave up 4 bases and J gave up 6 bases; unmatched junction bases: 7. CDR3 DNA sequence: TGCGCCAGCAGTGCTAGCGGGACGATCCTCAATGAGCAGTTCTTC. Protein sequence: CASSASGTILNEQFF.

The rearrangement links TRBV29-1 to TRBJ1-3; no clear D gene. The CDR3 length is 15 residues. CDR1 and CDR2 from the germline V gene are SQVTM and ANQGSEA. The V gene lost 1 base and the J gene lost 0 bases, with 10 bases spanning the gap. The CDR3 reads CSVEGQASSGNTIYF. The DNA of the CDR3 is TGCAGCGTTGAAGGCCAGGCGTCCTCTGGAAACACCATATATTTT.

The J gene is TRBJ1-2, the V gene TRBV9; D remains unclear. The CDR3 is 13 amino acids. The V end was cut by 4 bases, the J end by 6 bases, with 13 bases between. CDR1 is SGDLS and CDR2 is YYNGEE in the germline V gene. The CDR3 DNA is TGTGCCAGCAGCCCCCGCCTTTCGGATGGCTACACCTTC. Residues: CASSPRLSDGYTF.

This rearrangement joins TRBV5-1 to TRBJ1-2, with 8 bases aligning to TRBD1. CDR3 length equals 13 residues. The germline CDR1 and CDR2 sequences are SGHRS and YFSETQ. Trimming removed 3 bases from V and 6 bases from J; junction bases left unmatched: 4. The CDR3 sequence: CASSWTGWDGYTF. CDR3 in DNA: TGCGCCAGCAGCTGGACAGGGTGGGATGGCTACACCTTC. Full variable domain (missing parts from reference TRBV5-1 and TRBJ1-2): KAGVTQTPRYLIKTRGQQVTLSCSPISGHRSVSWYQQTPGQGLQFLFEYFSETQRNKGNFPGRFSGRQFSNSRSEMNVSTLELGDSALYLCASSWTGWDGYTFGSGTRLTVV.

This chain links TRBV2 with TRBJ2-1; D possibly corresponds to TRBD2 (5 bases). Per germline, CDR1 SNHLY and CDR2 FYNNEI. The CDR3 consists of 15 residues. Trimming shortened V by 4 bases and J by 5 bases, and 15 bases separated the two germline ends. In nucleotides, the CDR3 is TGTGCCAGCAGTGGAGAGGGCGGGCTTGACAATGAGCAGTTCTTC. Translating it yields CASSGEGGLDNEQFF.

This clone was seen once. The rearrangement uses TRBV6-5 and TRBJ1-6; 7 positions agree with TRBD1. CDR1 is MNHEY and CDR2 is SVGAGI in the germline V gene. This CDR3 comprises 14 residues. V was clipped by 8 bases and J by 6 bases; unmatched bases: 7. The CDR3, as DNA: TGTGCCAGCGCCTCGACAGGGTTTAATTCACCCCTCCACTTT. As protein: CASASTGFNSPLHF.

The V and J genes are TRBV14 and TRBJ2-1, with 9 bases identical to TRBD2. Germline values: CDR1 SGHDN, CDR2 FVKESK. Trimming removed 0 bases from V and 8 bases from J; junction bases left unmatched: 8. CDR3 size: 16 residues. The CDR3 spells CASSQDFGLAMDEQFF. The CDR3 DNA reads as TGTGCCAGCAGCCAAGATTTTGGACTAGCGATGGATGAGCAGTTCTTC.

This clone occurred many times. CDR3 nucleotide sequence: TGTGCCAGTAGTAGAGGGGACAGACCTTTCAATCAGCCCCAGCATTTT. It codes for CASSRGDRPFNQPQHF. This chain links TRBV19 with TRBJ1-5; 7 positions agree with TRBD1. V dropped 4 bases and J dropped 3; count of bases not matched to a gene: 9. Germline V CDR1 and CDR2: LNHDA, SQIVND (reference sequence). This CDR3 has 16 amino acids.

V usage is TRBV29-1 and J usage is TRBJ1-4; a possible D gene is TRBD1 (5 bases). Trimming shortened V by 3 bases and J by 8 bases, and 13 bases separated the two germline ends. There are 13 residues in the CDR3. Germline assignment: CDR1 SQVTM and CDR2 ANQGSEA. The CDR3 is CSVDGPGAEKLFF. Here the CDR3 DNA reads TGCAGCGTTGACGGTCCTGGGGCAGAAAAACTGTTTTTT.

The V and J genes are TRBV29-1 and TRBJ2-7; the match to TRBD1 covers 10 bases. Trimming at V came to 3 bases and at J to 6 bases, leaving 8 bases not matched to a gene. This CDR3 comprises 14 residues. CDR1 is SQVTM and CDR2 is ANQGSEA in the germline V gene. CDR3 in DNA: TGCAGCGTTGATGGGACAGGGGTGCTGGGCGAGCAGTACTTC. Translation: CSVDGTGVLGEQYF.

This clone occurred once. V and J are TRBV21-1 and TRBJ2-1; TRBD1 is the table's D call, not checked against the DNA. TRBV21-1 is noted as a pseudogene. This CDR3 comprises 16 residues. Here the CDR3 reads CASSKVARANYNEQFF. The CDR3 region has the DNA TGTGCCAGCAGCAAAGTTGCCAGGGCCAACTACAATGAGCAGTTCTTC.

The chain couples TRBV7-8 to TRBJ2-5; 7 bases agree with TRBD1. This CDR3 contains 14 residues. Unmatched junction bases numbered 7, after V lost 5 bases and J lost 4 bases. The V gene's germline CDR1 is SGHVS and CDR2 FQNEAQ. The CDR3 sequence: CASSPQTGLETQYF. CDR3 DNA sequence: TGTGCCAGCAGCCCCCAGACAGGGCTAGAGACCCAGTACTTC.

The V gene is TRBV19, the J gene TRBJ1-1; a weak D match, TRBD1 (5 bases). V was trimmed by 0 bases and J by 7 bases, leaving 9 bases between them. From germline, CDR1 is LNHDA and CDR2 SQIVND (reference sequence). This CDR3 has 13 residues. CDR3 nucleotides: TGTGCCAGTAGTATAGAAAGGAGGGGTGAAGCTTTCTTT. Protein product: CASSIERRGEAFF.

CDR3 loop: CSVYKGSSGANVLTF. CDR3 sequence (DNA): TGCAGCGTTTACAAAGGGAGCTCTGGGGCCAACGTCCTGACTTTC. This sequence joins TRBV29-1 and TRBJ2-6, with D possibly being TRBD2 (5 bases). Looked up from germline, CDR1 is SQVTM and CDR2 is ANQGSEA. Trimming took 5 bases from V and 0 from J, leaving 11 bases between them. The CDR3 is 15 residues long.